This TCR beta chain was sequenced in a study of cytomegalovirus exposure and HLA in healthy donors. A multiplex PCR was run with 60 Vbeta primers and 13 Jbeta primers. Libraries were prepared by immunoSEQ multiplex PCR; TCRdb keeps only in-frame clonotypes and omits some of them. The data hold some 200,000 clones, with around 84% observed a single time. Note on this clone: Its cognate antigen is unknown.

V lost 4 bases to trimming and J lost 3 bases, with 10 bases between them. Germline V gene data show CDR1 as SGHDT and CDR2 as YYEEEE. The CDR3 is 13 amino acids. Study findings and constraints: Immune exposure information available was restricted to CMV serostatus. One variant, a missense change in DCLRE1C, was linked in a later analysis to TCR beta V- and J-gene trimming. Near-uniform donor sequencing depth was presumed by presence/absence analyses.

This chain links TRBV5-6 with TRBJ1-1; D remains unclear. The sequenced material came from PBMCs. This TCR derives from a woman between 45 and 60 years old in good health and CMV-seropositive. CDR3 amino acids: CASSPSWYTEAFF. The CDR3 nucleotides are TGTGCCAGCAGCCCCAGTTGGTACACTGAAGCTTTCTTT.